This TCR beta chain was captured in a study of T cell repertoires in cytomegalovirus infection. On the study more broadly: Public TCR beta signatures marked donors with CMV infection and the matching HLA. Whole-study findings and limits: Carriage of CMV together with the relevant HLA was identifiable through cumulative public TCR beta family frequency. Dominating the ex vivo response were TCR beta clonotypes that were CMV-specific and HLA-C-restricted.

This clonotype showed up many times. Antigen specificity is unknown. With V trimmed by 1 base and J by 6 bases, 6 bases remained unmatched. The CDR3 extends over 16 amino acids. Per the germline V gene, CDR1 is SGHTA and CDR2 is FQGNSA. MiXCR, run by TCRdb on the reads, gives a single entry per CDR3 protein. The table lists 740,000 or so distinct CDR3 sequences, under 40% of them singletons. The chain has TRBV7-2 and TRBJ2-1, with 10 bases fitting TRBD1. Sequencing was performed on PBMCs. This TCR came from a human donor in good health (CMV status not recorded). Some clones in this sample may be carry-over from other donors' samples. CDR3 nucleotide sequence: TGTGCCAGCAGCTTAGTTCTGGGACAGGGGCCCAATGAGCAGTTCTTC. Its protein is CASSLVLGQGPNEQFF.